These 2 T cell receptor beta chains were all obtained from the same sample, sequenced in a study of beta chain features in type 1 diabetes. The study, taken as a whole, reports: Across all four CD4+ subsets, people with type 1 diabetes showed modestly shorter TCRB CDR3s.

Expressed TCRB transcripts were sequenced because the isolated RNA had all been reverse transcribed beforehand. The data were produced by immunoSEQ multiplex PCR, yet TCRdb's version contains in-frame clones alone and is incomplete. The sample shows about 650,000 clones, 12% of them seen only once. These receptors' targets are unknown. Material for sequencing was naive CD4+ T cells from blood. Receptors originate from a man aged 25-45 years with type 1 diabetes.

Concerning this clone itself: This sample includes further DNA sequences coding for the same CDR3. This chain links TRBV30 with TRBJ1-2, with D perhaps TRBD1 (6 bases). The CDR3 sequence is 11 residues long. Germline CDR1 and CDR2: GTSNPN and SVGIG (reference sequence). Between the trimmed V and J ends, which lost 4 bases and 7 bases, there was a span of 10 bases. CDR3 sequence (DNA): TGTGCCTGGAACCGAGGGGGTGGCTACACCTTC. Translated: CAWNRGGGYTF.

This clone was observed a few times. V usage is TRBV7-9 and J usage is TRBJ1-1; D is unresolved. V lost 4 bases and J 4 bases, leaving 13 bases between the germline ends. Germline CDR1 and CDR2: SEHNR and FQNEAQ (reference sequence). The CDR3 totals 14 residues. CDR3 residues: CASSSAAAGTEAFF. CDR3 sequence (DNA): TGTGCCAGCAGCTCGGCAGCGGCGGGCACTGAAGCTTTCTTT.